These 3 T cell receptor beta chains share one sample of origin, sequenced in a study of spatial heterogeneity in lung cancer. Time point meaning: blood at routine non-recurrence follow-up after resection. Whole RNA, isolated from tumor, nontumor lung or frozen PBMC, was sequenced without prior sorting. TCRdb used MiXCR to reprocess the 5' RACE reads, holding one entry per CDR3 protein. In the table there are some 120,000 distinct CDR3 sequences, 12% of which are singletons. The source material was PBMCs, sampled at follow-up. The receptors stem from a male donor with early-stage non-small cell lung cancer.

At least ten counts were recorded for this clonotype. V usage is TRBV3-1 and J usage is TRBJ1-4; TRBD1 is a possible D gene (5 bases). Per the germline V gene, CDR1 is LGHDT and CDR2 is YNNKEL (reference sequence). Trimming shortened V by 0 bases and J by 5 bases, and 10 bases separated the two germline ends. CDR3 length: 15 residues. The CDR3 spells CASSQERGWNEKLFF. The DNA of the CDR3 is TGTGCCAGCAGCCAAGAAAGGGGTTGGAATGAAAAACTGTTTTTT. Full variable domain (outside the CDR3, taken from reference TRBV3-1 and TRBJ1-4): DTAVSQTPKYLVTQMGNDKSIKCEQNLGHDTMYWYKQDSKKFLKIMFSYNNKELIINETVPNRFSPKSPDKAHLNLHINSLELGDSAVYFCASSQERGWNEKLFFGSGTQLSVL.

The chain links TRBV12-3 or TRBV12-4 to TRBJ2-7; D unresolved. This CDR3 comprises 13 residues. V was clipped by 1 base and J by 6 bases, with 10 bases between them. Written as DNA, the CDR3 is TGTGCCAGCAGTTTAGGACCGCTACGCGAGCAGTACTTC. Protein product: CASSLGPLREQYF.

In regard to this clonotype: A much larger clone lies a single base off, so this may be a read error. The genes are TRBV6-6 and TRBJ2-3; D is unresolved. The V gene's germline CDR1 is MNHNY and CDR2 SVGAGI (reference sequence). This CDR3 is built from 12 residues. The DNA for the CDR3 is TGTGCCAGCAGACCGAGCAGAGATACGCAGTATTTT. It codes for CASRPSRDTQYF.